This T cell receptor (beta chain) was sequenced for a study of blood T cell repertoires in COVID-19. Across the whole study: Italy, Spain and the United States were the sources of the convalescent and acute COVID-19 samples. Sources were T cells, B-cell-depleted T cells, or PBMCs; the material itself was cDNA or gDNA.

As processed by the authors: Nucleated cell counts were estimated from reference gene primer amplification. Repertoires were generated with immunoSEQ multiplex PCR, while TCRdb's copy carries only in-frame clones and drops some. V and J calls and clone size are those listed in that table; D and trimming were worked out from the DNA. The repertoire consists of about 190,000 clones, with roughly 80% occurring once and the leading ten covering approximately 8%. Seattle patients were enrolled while actively infected and followed longitudinally. The CDR3 has 15 residues. After removal of 4 bases from V and 6 bases from J, the junction contained 9 bases not matched to a gene. Germline V lookup: CDR1 LGHDT, CDR2 YNNKEL (reference sequence).

The sequenced material came from peripheral blood. The chain couples TRBV3-1 (or the pseudogene TRBV3-2) to TRBJ1-2; 9 bases align to TRBD1. The receptor was isolated from an older woman with COVID-19, enrolled during active disease. CDR3 in amino acids: CASSLPGQGPDGYTF. The CDR3 nucleotides are TGTGCCAGCAGCCTCCCGGGACAGGGCCCAGATGGCTACACCTTC.